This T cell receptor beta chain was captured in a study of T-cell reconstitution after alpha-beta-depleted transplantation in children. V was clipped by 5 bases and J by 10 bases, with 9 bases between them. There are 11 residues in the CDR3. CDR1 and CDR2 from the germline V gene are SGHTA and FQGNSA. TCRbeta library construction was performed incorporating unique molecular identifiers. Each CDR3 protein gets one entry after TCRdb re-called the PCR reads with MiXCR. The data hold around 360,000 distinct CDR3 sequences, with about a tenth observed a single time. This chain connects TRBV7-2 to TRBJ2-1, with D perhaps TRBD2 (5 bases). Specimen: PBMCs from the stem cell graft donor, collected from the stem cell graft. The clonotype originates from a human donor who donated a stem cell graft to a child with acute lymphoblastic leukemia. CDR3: CASSGGWEQFF. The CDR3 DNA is TGTGCCAGCAGCGGCGGGTGGGAGCAGTTCTTC. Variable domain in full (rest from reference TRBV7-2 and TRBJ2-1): GAGVSQSPSNKVTEKGKDVELRCDPISGHTALYWYRQSLGQGLEFLIYFQGNSAPDKSGLPSDRFSAERTGGSVSTLTIQRTQQEDSAVYLCASSGGWEQFFGPGTRLTVL.